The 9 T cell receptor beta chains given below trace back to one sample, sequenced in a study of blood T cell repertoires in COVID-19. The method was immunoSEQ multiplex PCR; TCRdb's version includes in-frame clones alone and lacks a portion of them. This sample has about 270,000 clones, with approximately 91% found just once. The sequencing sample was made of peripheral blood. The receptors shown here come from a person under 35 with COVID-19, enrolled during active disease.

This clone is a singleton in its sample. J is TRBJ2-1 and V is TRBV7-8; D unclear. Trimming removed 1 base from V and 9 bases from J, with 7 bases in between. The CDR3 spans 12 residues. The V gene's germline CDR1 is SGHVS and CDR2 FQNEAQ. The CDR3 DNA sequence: TGTGCCAGCAGCTTAGGATCGAGTGAGCAGTTCTTC. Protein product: CASSLGSSEQFF.

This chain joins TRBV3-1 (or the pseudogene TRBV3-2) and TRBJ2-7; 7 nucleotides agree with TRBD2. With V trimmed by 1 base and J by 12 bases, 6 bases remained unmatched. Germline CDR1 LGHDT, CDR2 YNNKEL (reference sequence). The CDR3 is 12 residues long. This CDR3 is CASSQVGGKSYF. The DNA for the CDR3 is TGTGCCAGCAGCCAAGTCGGGGGGAAGTCGTACTTC.

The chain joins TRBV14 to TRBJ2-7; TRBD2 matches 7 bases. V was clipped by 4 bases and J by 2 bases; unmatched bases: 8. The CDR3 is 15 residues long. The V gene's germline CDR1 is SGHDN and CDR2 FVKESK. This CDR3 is CASSLLAGDTYEQYF. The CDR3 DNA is TGTGCCAGCAGCCTTCTCGCGGGAGACACCTACGAGCAGTACTTC.

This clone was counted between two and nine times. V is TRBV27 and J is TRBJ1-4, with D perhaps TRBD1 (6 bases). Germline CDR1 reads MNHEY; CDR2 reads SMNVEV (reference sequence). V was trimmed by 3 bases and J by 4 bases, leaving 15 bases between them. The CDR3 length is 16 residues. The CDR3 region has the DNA TGTGCCAGCAGTTTGGGGGCAGGGTCAAATAATGAAAAACTGTTTTTT. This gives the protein CASSLGAGSNNEKLFF.

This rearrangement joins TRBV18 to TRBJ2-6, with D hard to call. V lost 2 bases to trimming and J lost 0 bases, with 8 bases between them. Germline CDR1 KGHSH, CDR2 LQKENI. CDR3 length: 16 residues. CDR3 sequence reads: CASSPVTASGANVLTF. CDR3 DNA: TGTGCCAGCTCACCAGTCACAGCCTCTGGGGCCAACGTCCTGACTTTC.

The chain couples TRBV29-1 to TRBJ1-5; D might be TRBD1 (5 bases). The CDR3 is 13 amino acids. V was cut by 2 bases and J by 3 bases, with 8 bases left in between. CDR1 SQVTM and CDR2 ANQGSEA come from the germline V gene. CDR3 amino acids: CSVEPGPNQPQHF. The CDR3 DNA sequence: TGCAGCGTTGAACCAGGGCCCAATCAGCCCCAGCATTTT.

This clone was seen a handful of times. The chain's CDR3 is CASSQVGQAGRDTQYF. CDR3 nucleotide sequence: TGTGCCAGCAGCCAAGTCGGACAAGCGGGACGAGATACGCAGTATTTT. The rearrangement uses TRBV3-1 (or the pseudogene TRBV3-2) and TRBJ2-3, with 7 bases matching TRBD2. The CDR3 contains 16 residues. Germline V CDR1 and CDR2: LGHDT, YNNKEL (reference sequence). J gave up 5 bases and V 1 base, and 9 bases lay outside the gene matches.

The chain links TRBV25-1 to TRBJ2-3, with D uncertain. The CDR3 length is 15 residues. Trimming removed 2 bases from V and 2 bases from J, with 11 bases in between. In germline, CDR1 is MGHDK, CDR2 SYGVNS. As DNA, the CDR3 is TGTGCCAGCAGTGAACACTATGGAGACACAGATACGCAGTATTTT. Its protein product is CASSEHYGDTDTQYF.

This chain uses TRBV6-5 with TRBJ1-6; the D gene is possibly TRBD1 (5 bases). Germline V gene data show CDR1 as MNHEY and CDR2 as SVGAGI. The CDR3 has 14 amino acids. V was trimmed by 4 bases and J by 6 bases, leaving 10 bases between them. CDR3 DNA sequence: TGTGCCAGCAGTTGGCTGGGGCCTAATTCACCCCTCCACTTT. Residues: CASSWLGPNSPLHF.